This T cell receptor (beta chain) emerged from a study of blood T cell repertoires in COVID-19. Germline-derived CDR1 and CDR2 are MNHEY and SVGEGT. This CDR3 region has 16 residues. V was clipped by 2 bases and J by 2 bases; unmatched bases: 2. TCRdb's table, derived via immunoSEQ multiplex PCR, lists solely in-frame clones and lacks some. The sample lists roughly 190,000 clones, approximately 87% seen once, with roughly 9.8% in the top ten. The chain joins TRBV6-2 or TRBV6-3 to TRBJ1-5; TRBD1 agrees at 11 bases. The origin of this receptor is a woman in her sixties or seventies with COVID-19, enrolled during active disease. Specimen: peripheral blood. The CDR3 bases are TGTGCCAGCAGTTACGGGACAGGGGGAGGCAATCAGCCCCAGCATTTT. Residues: CASSYGTGGGNQPQHF.